The 26 T cell receptor beta chains in this list originate from one sample, sequenced in a study of cytomegalovirus exposure and HLA in healthy donors. With 60 Vbeta and 13 Jbeta primers, the PCR was carried out. Only in-frame clones appear in the TCRdb table, and some are missing; sequencing was by immunoSEQ multiplex PCR. Found here are roughly 39,000 clones; the top ten clones hold 1% to 1.5%. Sequenced sample: PBMCs. The receptors shown here come from a man aged 30 to 39 in good health and CMV-seronegative.

The chain couples TRBV18 to TRBJ2-7, with 10 positions matching TRBD2. The CDR3 extends over 14 amino acids. Germline assignment: CDR1 KGHSH and CDR2 LQKENI. The ends lost 3 bases at V and 4 bases at J; junction bases unmatched: 3. This chain's CDR3 is CASSPASGSYEQYF. DNA of the CDR3: TGTGCCAGCTCACCGGCTAGCGGGAGTTACGAGCAGTACTTC.

The chain uses TRBV30 and TRBJ1-5; 7 bases align to TRBD1. Germline CDR1 reads GTSNPN; CDR2 reads SVGIG (reference sequence). J lost 4 bases, V lost 1 base, and 4 bases had no gene match. This CDR3 is built from 14 residues. CDR3 sequence (DNA): TGTGCCTGGAGTGCGGGACAGTGGAATCAGCCCCAGCATTTT. Translation: CAWSAGQWNQPQHF.

The chain carries TRBV6-5 and TRBJ1-4; a weak D match, TRBD1 (5 bases). The CDR3 extends over 13 amino acids. The V and J ends lost 6 bases and 7 bases respectively, with 12 bases between them. The germline V gene encodes CDR1 MNHEY and CDR2 SVGAGI. The CDR3: CASSNGGREKLFF. In DNA form, the CDR3 reads TGTGCCAGCAGCAACGGGGGTCGTGAAAAACTGTTTTTT.

The J gene is TRBJ2-1, the V gene TRBV6-5, with D uncertain. Trimming took off 6 bases at V and 6 bases at J, with 12 bases between the two ends. The CDR3 is 13 residues long. From germline, CDR1 is MNHEY and CDR2 SVGAGI. The CDR3 sequence: CASSLRFSNEQFF. The CDR3 nucleotides are TGTGCCAGCAGCCTTAGATTCTCCAATGAGCAGTTCTTC.

The chain is built from TRBV4-1 and TRBJ2-7; TRBD1 matches 9 bases. Germline V gives CDR1 MGHRA, CDR2 YSYEKL. V lost 4 bases and J lost 2; bases outside the gene matches: 6. The CDR3 contains 15 residues. In nucleotides, the CDR3 is TGCGCCAGCAGCCGGGGACAGGGAGGGACCTACGAGCAGTACTTC. Protein sequence: CASSRGQGGTYEQYF.

Of note for this clone: The same CDR3 can be traced to other DNA sequences in this sample. The chain employs TRBV6-5 and TRBJ2-7, with 7 bases identical to TRBD2. This CDR3 comprises 13 residues. Germline V gene sequence: CDR1 MNHEY, CDR2 SVGAGI. V lost 8 bases and J lost 0; bases outside the gene matches: 4. The CDR3 DNA reads TGTGCCAGCTCCCTAGCGGCCTCCTACGAGCAGTACTTC. It codes for CASSLAASYEQYF.

This rearrangement joins TRBV7-9 to TRBJ2-2; 7 bases fit TRBD1. Germline loops: CDR1 SEHNR, CDR2 FQNEAQ (reference sequence). J gave up 6 bases and V 5 bases, and 12 bases lay outside the gene matches. The CDR3 loop spans 16 amino acids. The CDR3 coding sequence is TGTGCCAGCAGCCCCAGTCGGACAGGAAACCCCGGGGAGCTGTTTTTT. Its translation: CASSPSRTGNPGELFF.

This rearrangement joins TRBV13 to TRBJ2-7; 9 nucleotides line up with TRBD1. There are 14 residues in the CDR3. Germline loops: CDR1 PRHDT, CDR2 FYEKMQ (reference sequence). Trimming removed 1 base from V and 7 bases from J; junction bases left unmatched: 5. Here the CDR3 reads CASSLDRGLREQYF. The CDR3, as DNA: TGTGCCAGCAGCTTAGACAGGGGGCTAAGGGAGCAGTACTTC.

The rearrangement joins TRBV6-5 to TRBJ2-7; 7 nucleotides match TRBD1. The ends lost 10 bases at V and 2 bases at J; junction bases unmatched: 8. Germline-derived CDR1 and CDR2 are MNHEY and SVGAGI. The CDR3 sequence is 13 residues long. The CDR3 region has the DNA TGTGCCACCTCCGGGACAGAGCCCTACGAGCAGTACTTC. Translating gives CATSGTEPYEQYF.

This sequence joins TRBV11-3 and TRBJ2-7, with TRBD1 matching over 8 bases. The germline V gene encodes CDR1 SGHNT and CDR2 YENEEA. The CDR3 contains 14 residues. J was trimmed by 7 bases and V by 4 bases; bases with no gene match: 9. The CDR3 sequence is CASSSTGELSEQYF. The DNA of the CDR3 is TGTGCCAGCAGCTCGACAGGGGAGTTGAGTGAGCAGTACTTC.

J is TRBJ2-7 and V is TRBV7-2; possibly TRBD1 for D (5 bases). This CDR3 has 13 amino acids. Germline V gives CDR1 SGHTA, CDR2 FQGNSA. Trimming left V 4 bases short and J 6 bases short, with 13 bases between. CDR3 nucleotide sequence: TGTGCCAGCAGCTCCCCTCCCAGGGTCGAGCAGTACTTC. Translating it yields CASSSPPRVEQYF.

V is TRBV6-6 and J is TRBJ2-3, with 9 bases matching TRBD2. This CDR3 is built from 15 residues. The V and J ends lost 3 bases and 1 base, in that order; junction bases with no gene match: 2. Germline V gene data show CDR1 as MNHNY and CDR2 as SVGAGI (reference sequence). CDR3 sequence: CASSYPSGGTDTQYF. Written as DNA, the CDR3 is TGTGCCAGCAGTTATCCTAGCGGGGGCACAGATACGCAGTATTTT.

The gene calls are TRBV7-9 and TRBJ2-7, with D perhaps matching TRBD1 (6 bases). The CDR3 has 14 residues. Trimming shortened V by 5 bases and J by 0 bases, and 11 bases separated the two germline ends. Germline V CDR1 and CDR2: SEHNR, FQNEAQ (reference sequence). CDR3 region: CASSATGSSYEQYF. CDR3 bases: TGTGCCAGCAGCGCCACAGGGAGCTCCTACGAGCAGTACTTC.

This sequence joins TRBV30 and TRBJ2-5; possible D gene TRBD2, 5 bases. The ends were cut back, 0 bases at V and 3 bases at J, with 8 bases in the middle. The CDR3 totals 13 residues. Germline CDR1 GTSNPN, CDR2 SVGIG (reference sequence). CDR3 nucleotides: TGTGCCTGGAGTGTAACTAGGAAAGAGACCCAGTACTTC. Translating it yields CAWSVTRKETQYF.

The V call is TRBV4-2, the J call TRBJ2-7, with 9 nucleotides matching TRBD2. V lost 0 bases and J lost 4; bases outside the gene matches: 7. This CDR3 region has 16 residues. CDR1 and CDR2 (germline): LGHNA, YNFKEQ. The CDR3 region has the DNA TGTGCCAGCAGCCAAGAACGGCGGGAGGGGAGGTACGAGCAGTACTTC. Its translation is CASSQERREGRYEQYF.

CDR3: CASSFAGELAAPSSYEQYF. DNA for the CDR3: TGCGCCAGCAGCTTCGCGGGGGAACTAGCGGCCCCGAGCTCCTACGAGCAGTACTTC. V is TRBV5-1 and J is TRBJ2-7, with 8 positions matching TRBD2. Germline V gene sequence: CDR1 SGHRS, CDR2 YFSETQ. The J segment lost 0 bases and the V segment lost 2 bases, leaving 16 bases of the junction unmatched. This CDR3 has 19 amino acids.

Turning to this clone: The same CDR3 is also encoded by other DNA sequences in this sample. This chain links TRBV11-2 with TRBJ1-2; D not resolved. Trimming shortened V by 0 bases and J by 3 bases, and 14 bases separated the two germline ends. The germline gives CDR1 SGHAT, CDR2 FQNNGV. The CDR3 length is 16 residues. CDR3 amino acids: CASSLDRVSRYYGYTF. The CDR3 DNA sequence: TGTGCCAGCAGCTTAGATCGGGTAAGCCGATACTATGGCTACACCTTC.

CDR3 in DNA: TGCGCCAGCAGTGAGGGGCGAGGGGGTACGCAGTATTTT. This gives the protein CASSEGRGGTQYF. This chain uses TRBV10-2 with TRBJ2-3; possible D gene TRBD1, 6 bases. Looked up from germline, CDR1 is WSHSY and CDR2 is SAAADI. The length of the CDR3 is 13 residues. The V end lost 2 bases, the J end lost 8 bases, and 11 bases lay between the germline ends.

The CDR3 protein is CASSVLAGGRADTQYF. The CDR3 DNA is TGCGCCAGCAGCGTCCTAGCGGGAGGGCGCGCAGATACGCAGTATTTT. The V and J genes are TRBV5-1 and TRBJ2-3, with 12 bases that match TRBD2. This CDR3 is built from 16 residues. Germline loops: CDR1 SGHRS, CDR2 YFSETQ. Trimming took 4 bases from V and 4 from J; bases not matched to a gene: 7. Filled out from reference TRBV5-1 and TRBJ2-3, the complete variable domain reads KAGVTQTPRYLIKTRGQQVTLSCSPISGHRSVSWYQQTPGQGLQFLFEYFSETQRNKGNFPGRFSGRQFSNSRSEMNVSTLELGDSALYLCASSVLAGGRADTQYFGPGTRLTVL.

The rearrangement uses TRBV6-4 and TRBJ2-3, with 12 bases matching TRBD2. Germline V CDR1 and CDR2: MRHNA, SNTAGT. The CDR3 totals 15 residues. The ends lost 5 bases at V and 1 base at J; junction bases unmatched: 1. The CDR3 nucleotides are TGTGCCAGCAGTCGGACTAGCGGGGGCACAGATACGCAGTATTTT. Amino acids: CASSRTSGGTDTQYF.

The CDR3 loop reads CAWSWEATQYF. CDR3 DNA sequence: TGTGCCTGGAGTTGGGAGGCTACGCAGTATTTT. The genes are TRBV30 and TRBJ2-3; possible D gene TRBD2, 6 bases. There are 11 residues in the CDR3. CDR1 GTSNPN and CDR2 SVGIG come from the germline V gene (reference sequence). V dropped 2 bases and J dropped 8 bases, with 8 bases sitting between them.

The J gene is TRBJ1-1, the V gene TRBV7-9; the D is unclear. V lost 4 bases and J lost 0, with 9 bases in between. The CDR3 has 14 amino acids. Germline CDR1 SEHNR, CDR2 FQNEAQ (reference sequence). CDR3 sequence reads: CASSSSLLNTEAFF. The CDR3 DNA is TGTGCCAGCAGCTCCAGTCTCTTGAACACTGAAGCTTTCTTT.

The chain recombines TRBV18 with TRBJ2-7, with a possible D match to TRBD2 (5 bases). The CDR3 extends over 18 amino acids. Per the germline V gene, CDR1 is KGHSH and CDR2 is LQKENI. Trimming pared 0 bases from V and 3 bases from J, leaving 21 bases between. The CDR3 DNA reads TGTGCCAGCTCACCACCAGTCAGCGGATCCGATGCCTTCTACGAGCAGTACTTC. Translation: CASSPPVSGSDAFYEQYF.

This chain uses TRBV10-3 with TRBJ2-7; 9 bases align to TRBD2. The germline gives CDR1 ENHRY, CDR2 SYGVKD. This CDR3 has 16 amino acids. V was clipped by 4 bases and J by 2 bases; unmatched bases: 9. CDR3 protein: CAISGVAAGGTYEQYF. DNA of the CDR3: TGTGCCATCAGTGGGGTTGCGGCGGGAGGGACCTACGAGCAGTACTTC.

The V call is TRBV10-3, the J call TRBJ2-1; 8 nucleotides line up with TRBD2. The CDR3 extends over 15 amino acids. The junction had 9 bases not matched to a gene; V was cut back by 3 bases and J by 8 bases. Germline V CDR1 and CDR2: ENHRY, SYGVKD. The CDR3 spells CAISDSGLDIDEQFF. DNA of the CDR3: TGTGCCATCAGTGATTCGGGACTAGATATCGATGAGCAGTTCTTC.

This chain joins TRBV4-1 and TRBJ2-3, with 9 bases fitting TRBD1. J lost 4 bases, V lost 4 bases, and 0 bases had no gene match. The length of the CDR3 is 13 residues. Germline assignment: CDR1 MGHRA and CDR2 YSYEKL. CDR3 sequence (DNA): TGCGCCAGCAGCCGACAGGGGGCAGATACGCAGTATTTT. Translating it yields CASSRQGADTQYF.